This TCR beta chain was profiled in a study of T cells in Graves' hyperthyroidism and ophthalmopathy (dated 2019 in TCRdb). For the wider study: Peripheral blood samples were taken at initial diagnosis, before any treatment was given. A discovery cohort of 95 to 100 patients, roughly 45 with Graves' ophthalmopathy and fewer than 65 with stable Graves' hyperthyroidism, was used to find distinguishing TCR V-J signatures. Prospective prediction of ophthalmopathy was tested in an independent validation cohort of 18 hyperthyroidism patients and 15 to 17 patients who later progressed to ophthalmopathy. The approximately 100 discovery patients were randomly divided into training and test sets at a 7:3 ratio. In addition, the study compared T-cell repertoires in thyroid tissue and in blood from six Graves' hyperthyroidism patients. Once sampling was done, hyperthyroidism patients were given methimazole at a starting dose of 30 mg daily, whereas ophthalmopathy patients were given high-dose intravenous methylprednisolone. The paper describes TCR Vbeta CDR3 sequencing of 120 to 150 peripheral blood samples, made up of some 40 ophthalmopathy patients, 70 to 80 hyperthyroidism patients and about 17 progressor patients. On the study overall, not on this receptor specifically: Ophthalmopathy was separated from stable hyperthyroidism by a 13 V-J signature model, with around 90% sensitivity and approximately 84% specificity obtained in cross-validation and 80%/75% obtained in testing. In validation, the model predicted progression to ophthalmopathy a median of approximately 6.3 months before onset, with 70% to 71% sensitivity and 72.22% specificity. Sample size was not statistically predetermined, and investigators were not blinded to group allocation. Most expanded thyroid clonotypes (frequency above 0.001) were also detected in blood, a finding suggesting that blood repertoires may reflect thyroid immune responses.

There are 13 amino acids in the CDR3, from cysteine to phenylalanine inclusive. The DNA shown is the 39-base CDR3, in frame from base 1. Trimming removed 6 bases from V and 6 bases from J, leaving 14 bases between the germline ends. Ophthalmopathy patients had moderately to severely active disease, with a Clinical Activity Score of 3 or more, a NOSPECS grade of 4 or more, and a disease duration of less than 3 months. Exclusion was applied to patients with uncontrolled infections, other autoimmune diseases, pregnancy or lactation. Clinical symptoms, serum thyroxine and TRAb, thyroid ultrasound, and orbital computed tomography formed the basis for the diagnoses. Ficoll-Paque density gradient centrifugation was used to isolate PBMCs from around 10 ml of fresh peripheral blood. Total RNA was extracted using Trizol reagent, and RNA quality was assessed on an Agilent 2100 Bioanalyzer. The TCR beta CDR3 regions were amplified from RNA transcripts. A first-round RT-PCR of the TCR CDR3 used the HTBI primer set with the Qiagen OneStep RT-PCR kit. A second multiplex PCR round built the libraries, followed by size selection and purification. Paired-end sequencing of the libraries was performed with 100 bp reads on an Illumina HiSeq2000. The paper's data handling went like this. SOAPnuke was used to process the raw data, throwing out any read that contained adapters or uncalled bases, had a mean Phred below 15, or lacked an exact constant-primer or identifier match. COPE v1.2.5 was used to merge high-quality paired reads, and clonotypes were defined as unique nucleotide sequences. MiTCR v1.1 was used to align the clonotypes against IMGT TRBV, TRBD and TRBJ reference segments. Only V-J combinations with frequency above 0.0001, covering about 99% of repertoires, were analysed. A TCS score was defined as the ratio of F50 (clonal expansion) to E x V (chaos), with BLOSUM62-based TCRdist applied between CDR3 peptides within each V-J. Welch's t-statistics and random forest reduced just over 500 V-J features to fewer than 15, which were used in a naive Bayes classifier (R e1071). TCRdb reprocessing: public reads trimmed at Q25 with fastp, clones called with MiXCR, in-frame beta chains kept. Duplicate CDR3 protein sequences are folded into a single record with the most common DNA and genes. The V and J calls follow TCRdb's processing rather than the paper's. The sample yields more than 300,000 distinct CDR3 sequences; around a sixth were counted once. 40% of the sample belongs to the ten largest clones.

A remark on this clonotype: The clone's antigen remains unknown. The sample holds no much larger clone one base away, and base qualities are not on file.

In this chain, TRBV12-3 or TRBV12-4 is recombined with TRBJ1-2; possibly the D gene is TRBD1, per 5 matching bases. The sequence came from a man between 18 and 35 years old with Graves' ophthalmopathy. What was sequenced was blood. The DNA reads as follows: TGTGCCAGCAGCCTCGGGGCAGGTCATGGCTACACCTTC. Its translation is CASSLGAGHGYTF.